The following is a TCR beta chain sequence with its context. This sample was taken from a study of T cell responses to AZD1222 COVID-19 vaccine. Measured with immunoSEQ multiplex PCR; TCRdb has only the in-frame clones, and not every one. The profile shows 130,000 or so clones, around 89% of them singletons. CDR1 and CDR2 (germline): ENHRY, SYGVKD. The CDR3 loop spans 14 amino acids. Germline trimming cut 2 bases from V and 6 bases from J; bases unmatched to any gene: 3. V is TRBV10-3 and J is TRBJ2-5; 10 nucleotides match TRBD2. Sequencing used peripheral blood, obtained 28 days after the second AZD1222 dose. The clonotype originates from an adult who received the AZD1222 COVID-19 vaccine. As DNA, the CDR3 is TGTGCCATCAGTGAGGCTAGCGGGGGTCAGACCCAGTACTTC. As protein: CAISEASGGQTQYF.